This entry is about one TCR beta chain. The antigen remains unidentified. Method: immunoSEQ multiplex PCR; TCRdb's copy keeps in-frame clones and lacks some. This sample has approximately 80,000 clones, with 60% to 85% found just once. This entry is derived from a study of radiotherapy plus CTLA-4 blockade in lung cancer. Turning to the study itself: With 25% to 40% of patients having disease control, objective responses were seen in roughly 18%. Study findings and constraints: TCR clones originating in tumors grew in number in blood after radiotherapy plus ipilimumab. Together with interferon-beta, which increased in serum after radiation, early dynamic changes in blood T cell clones were reportedly the best predictors of response.

Germline V gives CDR1 MNHEY, CDR2 SVGAGI. The CDR3 spans 15 residues. With 2 bases clipped from V and 5 bases from J, the junction kept 8 bases outside the gene matches. The chain is built from TRBV6-5 and TRBJ1-2, with 7 positions matching TRBD1. The source of this sequence is a human donor with non-small cell lung cancer whose response to radiotherapy plus ipilimumab could not be evaluated. Some clones in this sample may be carry-over from other donors' samples. The sequenced sample was peripheral blood, obtained from a patient treated with radiotherapy plus ipilimumab. CDR3 in amino acids: CASSYPGTVHYGYTF. CDR3 DNA sequence: TGTGCCAGCAGTTACCCCGGGACAGTGCATTATGGCTACACCTTC.